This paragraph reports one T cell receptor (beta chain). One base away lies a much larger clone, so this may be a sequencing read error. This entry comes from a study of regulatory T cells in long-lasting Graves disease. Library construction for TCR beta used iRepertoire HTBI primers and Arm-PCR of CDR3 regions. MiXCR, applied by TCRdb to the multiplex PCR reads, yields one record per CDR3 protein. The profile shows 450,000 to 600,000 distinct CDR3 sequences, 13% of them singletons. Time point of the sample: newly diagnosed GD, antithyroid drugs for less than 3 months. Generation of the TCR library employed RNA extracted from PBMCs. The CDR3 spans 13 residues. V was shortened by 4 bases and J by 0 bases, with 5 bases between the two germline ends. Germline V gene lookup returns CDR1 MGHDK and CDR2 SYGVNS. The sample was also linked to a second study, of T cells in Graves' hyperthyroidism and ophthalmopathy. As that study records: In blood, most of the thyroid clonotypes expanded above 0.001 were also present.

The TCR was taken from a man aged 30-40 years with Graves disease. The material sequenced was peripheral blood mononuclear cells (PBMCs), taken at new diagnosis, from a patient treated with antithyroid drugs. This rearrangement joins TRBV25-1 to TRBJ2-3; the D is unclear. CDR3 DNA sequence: TGTGCCAGCAGTGCCGCGAGCACAGATACGCAGTATTTT. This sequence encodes CASSAASTDTQYF.